A selection of T cell receptor beta chains follows, all from one sample in a study of T cells in Graves' hyperthyroidism and ophthalmopathy. TCRdb redid the calling of the multiplex PCR reads with MiXCR, one entry per CDR3 protein. The table shows about 640,000 distinct CDR3 sequences, with more than 20% occurring only once. Sequencing was performed on blood. Receptor source: a man younger than 40 with Graves' ophthalmopathy. Each CDR3 is given without its conserved first and last residue. A row's size may be missing; if present it is once, few, many or a size class.

j_call: TRBJ2-7; clone_size: few; v_call: TRBV7-2; cdr3_aa: ASSLVAENSYEQY
j_call: TRBJ2-2; clone_size: NA; v_call: TRBV28; cdr3_aa: ASSYSQTNTGELF
j_call: TRBJ2-1; clone_size: few; v_call: TRBV30; cdr3_aa: AWSPTSGRVQF
j_call: TRBJ2-7; clone_size: few; v_call: TRBV18; cdr3_aa: ASSPAGHEQY
j_call: TRBJ1-2; clone_size: many; v_call: TRBV18; cdr3_aa: ASSLREQGEGYT
j_call: TRBJ2-1; clone_size: NA; v_call: TRBV6-1; cdr3_aa: ASRLTGTDEQF
j_call: TRBJ2-3; clone_size: NA; v_call: TRBV5-4; cdr3_aa: ASSWPGQGSDTQY
j_call: TRBJ2-3; clone_size: many; v_call: TRBV12-3/TRBV12-4; cdr3_aa: ASRTRAQFPDTQY
j_call: TRBJ2-2; clone_size: few; v_call: TRBV5-4; cdr3_aa: ASCAVENTGELF
j_call: TRBJ2-5; clone_size: many; v_call: TRBV28; cdr3_aa: ASSLLAGSGETQY
j_call: TRBJ2-1; clone_size: few; v_call: TRBV27; cdr3_aa: ASSQQGANEQF
j_call: TRBJ1-1; clone_size: once; v_call: TRBV7-9; cdr3_aa: ASSRIDISRPEAF
j_call: TRBJ2-7; clone_size: few; v_call: TRBV10-3; cdr3_aa: ATGASPYEQY
j_call: TRBJ1-2; clone_size: few; v_call: TRBV7-2; cdr3_aa: ASSLGASTGGGYT
j_call: TRBJ1-2; clone_size: many; v_call: TRBV2; cdr3_aa: ASSDRSTYGYT
j_call: TRBJ1-2; clone_size: NA; v_call: TRBV25-1; cdr3_aa: ASSEFSFYGYT
j_call: TRBJ1-1; clone_size: few; v_call: TRBV7-9; cdr3_aa: ASRLDRAEAF
j_call: TRBJ2-2; clone_size: NA; v_call: TRBV5-1; cdr3_aa: ASNSKGATGELF
j_call: TRBJ2-2; clone_size: NA; v_call: TRBV20-1; cdr3_aa: SARDWGNGELF
j_call: TRBJ2-1; clone_size: many; v_call: TRBV5-8; cdr3_aa: ASSSSPSPRNEQF
j_call: TRBJ1-5; clone_size: few; v_call: TRBV9; cdr3_aa: ASSVDGTANQPQH
j_call: TRBJ2-7; clone_size: few; v_call: TRBV6-2/TRBV6-3; cdr3_aa: ASSYSKAGISGYEQY
j_call: TRBJ1-3; clone_size: few; v_call: TRBV28; cdr3_aa: ASSLTQGGNTIY
j_call: TRBJ2-3; clone_size: few; v_call: TRBV27; cdr3_aa: ASSLYPTDTQY
j_call: TRBJ2-7; clone_size: many; v_call: TRBV5-1; cdr3_aa: ASSYRDRPYEQY
j_call: TRBJ2-5; clone_size: many; v_call: TRBV6-1; cdr3_aa: ASSVEGYGGTQY
j_call: TRBJ1-1; clone_size: few; v_call: TRBV6-1; cdr3_aa: ASSPPGVREAF
j_call: TRBJ2-7; clone_size: NA; v_call: TRBV15; cdr3_aa: ATSTGTSIHEQY
j_call: TRBJ2-1; clone_size: NA; v_call: TRBV3-1; cdr3_aa: ASSHRAGGVREQF
j_call: TRBJ1-2; clone_size: few; v_call: TRBV28; cdr3_aa: ASNSQSYGESYGYT
j_call: TRBJ1-2; clone_size: NA; v_call: TRBV12-5; cdr3_aa: ASGLAHTNGYT
j_call: TRBJ1-2; clone_size: many; v_call: TRBV12-3/TRBV12-4; cdr3_aa: ASSFNGRGRDT
j_call: TRBJ2-7; clone_size: few; v_call: TRBV27; cdr3_aa: ASRGEPSYEQY
j_call: TRBJ2-3; clone_size: many; v_call: TRBV20-1; cdr3_aa: SARTSGRTDTQY
j_call: TRBJ2-2; clone_size: few; v_call: TRBV30; cdr3_aa: ACQLAGAGELF